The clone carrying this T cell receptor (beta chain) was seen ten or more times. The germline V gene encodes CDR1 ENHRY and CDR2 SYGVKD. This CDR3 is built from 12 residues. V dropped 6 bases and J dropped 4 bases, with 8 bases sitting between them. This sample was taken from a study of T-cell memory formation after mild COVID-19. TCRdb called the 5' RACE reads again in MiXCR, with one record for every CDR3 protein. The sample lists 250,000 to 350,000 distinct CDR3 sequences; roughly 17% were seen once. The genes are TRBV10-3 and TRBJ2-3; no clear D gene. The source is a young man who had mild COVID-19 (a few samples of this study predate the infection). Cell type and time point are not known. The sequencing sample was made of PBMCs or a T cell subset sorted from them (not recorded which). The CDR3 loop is CAIRGTPDTQYF. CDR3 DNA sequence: TGTGCCATCAGGGGAACGCCAGATACGCAGTATTTT.